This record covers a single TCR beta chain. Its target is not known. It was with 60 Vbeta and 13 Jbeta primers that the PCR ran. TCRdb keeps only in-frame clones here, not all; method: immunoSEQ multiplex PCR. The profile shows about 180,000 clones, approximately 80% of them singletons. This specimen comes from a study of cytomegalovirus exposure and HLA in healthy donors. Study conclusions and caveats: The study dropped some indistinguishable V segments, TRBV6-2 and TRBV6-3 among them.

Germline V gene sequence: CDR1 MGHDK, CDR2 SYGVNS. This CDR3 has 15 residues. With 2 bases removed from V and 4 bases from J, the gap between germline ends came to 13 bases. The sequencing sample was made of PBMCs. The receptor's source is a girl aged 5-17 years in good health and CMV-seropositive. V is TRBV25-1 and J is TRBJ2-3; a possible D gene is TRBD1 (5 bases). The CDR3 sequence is CASSERGTGSDTQYF. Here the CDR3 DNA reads TGTGCCAGCAGTGAAAGGGGAACAGGATCAGATACGCAGTATTTT.